This TCR beta chain was sequenced for a study of cytomegalovirus exposure and HLA in healthy donors. The CDR3 consists of 12 residues. The junction had 2 bases not matched to a gene; V was cut back by 8 bases and J by 4 bases. Germline V gene lookup returns CDR1 MNHNS and CDR2 SASEGT. The PCR employed 60 Vbeta primers together with 13 Jbeta primers. Sequenced by immunoSEQ multiplex PCR; TCRdb stores in-frame clones only, minus some. The sample contains roughly 230,000 clones, 80% to 95% of which appear only once. The chain uses TRBV6-1 and TRBJ2-7, with 10 positions matching TRBD1. The sequenced sample was PBMCs. The sequence derives from a girl aged 2 to 9 in good health and CMV-seronegative. The CDR3 coding sequence is TGTGCCAGCGGGGACAGGGGATACGAGCAGTACTTC. Encoded protein: CASGDRGYEQYF.